This T cell receptor beta chain appears in the sequencing data of a study of human T cells and chemical hapten exposure. This clonotype has a count of ten or more. Its matching antigen is unknown. TCRdb re-called the RACE reads with MiXCR, one entry per CDR3 protein. Among approximately 86,000 distinct CDR3 sequences listed, roughly a tenth were seen once. The CDR3 runs to 15 residues. CDR1 is SGHTA, CDR2 FQGNSA, per germline. Germline trimming cut 5 bases from V and 3 bases from J; bases unmatched to any gene: 3. Whole-study results and caveats: No alteration of TCRs above 1 in 1000 frequency was seen with DPC sensitization.

The time point denotes: patch test 3, about 24 weeks after DPC sensitization. The treatment: therapeutic diphenylcyclopropenone sensitization with weekly scalp DPC. J is TRBJ2-3 and V is TRBV7-2, with 12 bases aligning to TRBD1. The clonotype originates from a woman in her twenties or thirties with alopecia areata. Some clones in this sample may be carry-over from other donors' samples. The material sequenced was whole blood, taken in connection with sensitization to the hapten diphenylcyclopropenone (DPC). The CDR3 protein is CASSGTGGRTDTQYF. The CDR3 DNA is TGTGCCAGCAGCGGGACAGGGGGCAGGACAGATACGCAGTATTTT.